This note documents a single TCR beta chain sequence. Its antigen is unknown. This sample is part of a study of synovial regulatory T cells in juvenile arthritis (dated by TCRdb to between 2014 and 2017). About the investigation overall: Of the sequenced patients, three were therapy-naive, one was treated with methotrexate plus infliximab, several were treated with methotrexate, and one lacked treatment information. Effector T cell subsets from the study cohort were also sequenced for comparisons, but the Treg dataset by itself includes only blood Treg cells and synovial fluid Treg cells. TCR repertoire comparisons included Treg and Teff subsets from 10 or so JIA patients with active disease. TCRbeta CDR3 repertoires of blood iaTreg cells, other blood Treg cells and synovial fluid Treg cells from matched patient samples were compared in the study.

TCR repertoires were obtained from approximately eleven juvenile idiopathic arthritis patients with active disease who had not reached inactive disease, of whom 3 were polyarticular and 8 were oligoarticular. The median age of the TCR-sequenced patients was 9 to 15 years (range roughly 2.3-22.9), and their median disease duration was 7 years (range 0.2-19.1). Samples for TCR repertoire analysis were collected at two centres in Italy. Peripheral blood mononuclear cells were separated on a Histopaque-1077 density gradient and then cryopreserved in roughly 90% FCS with about 10% DMSO. Library preparation was by the immunoSEQ multiplex PCR assay. TCRbeta CDR3 sequencing was performed by Adaptive Biotechnologies. The authors processed their data as follows. To assess repertoire similarity, the researchers used the Chao-modified Jaccard index along with median clonotype overlap taken from 200 random subsamples at equal sample size. The similarity analyses were based on either productive nucleotide sequences or amino acid sequences translated in silico. Repertoires were compared using hierarchical clustering with single linkage and t-SNE, both based on Chao-modified Jaccard distances. Repertoire diversity was assessed with the Renyi index over a range of alpha values after the sample sizes were normalised. TCRdb limited this immuneACCESS table to in-frame rearrangements with V and J called. A share of clones is missing; checked studies link under half to unresolved V genes, and the rest is unexplained. Clonal size and the V and J genes are those of that table, whereas D and trimming came from the DNA. In this sample's table one finds 9,500 to 10,000 clones. Around 1% of the sample rests with the top ten.

CDR1 MDHEN and CDR2 SYDVKM are derived from the germline V gene. From the cysteine up to the phenylalanine, the CDR3 has a length of 19 residues. The DNA sequence is not available. The study at large found these results: Compared with other blood Treg cells, blood iaTreg cells had lower TCR diversity, a finding consistent with antigen-driven expansion. Across patients, iaTreg TCR repertoires were largely private and overlapped partially with synovial Teff repertoires and blood CPL repertoires. Synovial Treg cells shared more CDR3 sequences with iaTreg cells than with other blood Treg cells; Chao-Jaccard similarity confirmed closer relation.

Recombination linked TRBV28 to TRBJ2-6. This clonotype was sampled from a donor under 30 with juvenile idiopathic arthritis. Sequenced material: Treg cells from blood. The cell subset or site tag for this specimen amounts to: remaining (HLA-DR-negative) circulating blood Treg cells. The CDR3 has the sequence CASSLGVGSTFSGANVLTF.